The 20 T cell receptor beta chains given below trace back to one sample, sequenced in a study of cytomegalovirus exposure and HLA in healthy donors. Measured with immunoSEQ multiplex PCR; TCRdb has only the in-frame clones, and not every one. The sample lists about 130,000 clones, more than 70% occurring once. Sequencing was carried out using PBMCs. Source of these receptors: a young man in good health and CMV-seronegative.

The chain recombines TRBV7-9 with TRBJ2-7, with D tentatively TRBD1 (6 bases). Looked up from germline, CDR1 is SEHNR and CDR2 is FQNEAQ (reference sequence). This CDR3 has 14 amino acids. Trimming took 5 bases from V and 0 from J, leaving 11 bases between them. This chain's CDR3 is CASSPTGPSYEQYF. CDR3 DNA: TGTGCCAGCAGCCCGACAGGTCCCTCCTACGAGCAGTACTTC.

J is TRBJ2-1 and V is TRBV7-2; 7 nucleotides match TRBD2. The germline V gene encodes CDR1 SGHTA and CDR2 FQGNSA. V gave up 1 base and J gave up 4 bases; unmatched junction bases: 4. There are 15 residues in the CDR3. CDR3 in amino acids: CASSLGRELYNEQFF. For the CDR3, the DNA is TGTGCCAGCAGCTTAGGGCGGGAGTTATACAATGAGCAGTTCTTC.

This chain connects TRBV6-5 to TRBJ2-1, with 7 bases matching TRBD2. Per germline, CDR1 MNHEY and CDR2 SVGAGI. V was clipped by 2 bases and J by 5 bases; unmatched bases: 9. The CDR3 extends over 16 amino acids. The CDR3: CASSYDPGRAHNEQFF. The CDR3 nucleotides read TGTGCCAGCAGTTACGATCCAGGGAGGGCCCACAATGAGCAGTTCTTC.

This chain joins TRBV6-1 and TRBJ1-2, with D possibly TRBD1 on 6 matching bases. The CDR3 covers 10 residues. Germline V gene sequence: CDR1 MNHNS, CDR2 SASEGT. CDR3 sequence (DNA): TGTGTGGGGGGGCAGGATGGCTACACCTTC. Its translation is CVGGQDGYTF.

The chain couples TRBV7-9 to TRBJ1-1; D not certain. From germline, CDR1 is SEHNR and CDR2 FQNEAQ (reference sequence). CDR3 length equals 12 residues. The germline V and J ends were trimmed by 3 bases and 2 bases, with 4 bases remaining between them. CDR3 protein: CASSFRNTEAFF. The CDR3 DNA reads as TGTGCCAGCAGCTTCAGAAACACTGAAGCTTTCTTT.

This chain joins TRBV9 and TRBJ2-7; 10 nucleotides align to TRBD1. The CDR3 extends over 15 amino acids. In germline, CDR1 is SGDLS, CDR2 YYNGEE. V lost 3 bases, J lost 3 bases, and 6 bases stayed unmatched. DNA of the CDR3: TGTGCCAGCAGCGCAACCGGGACAGGGGTCTACGAGCAGTACTTC. Its protein product is CASSATGTGVYEQYF.

The table lists this clone with a few counts. J is TRBJ1-6 and V is TRBV19, with 7 bases lining up with TRBD1. CDR1 is LNHDA, CDR2 SQIVND, per germline (reference sequence). V trimming: 4 bases; J trimming: 8 bases; junction bases outside the gene matches: 5. The CDR3 has 14 residues. The CDR3 reads CASSTGTEDSPLHF. The CDR3 DNA reads TGTGCCAGTAGTACCGGGACAGAGGATTCACCCCTCCACTTT.

The chain has TRBV6-1 and TRBJ1-4; D gene uncertain. The CDR3 has 14 amino acids. V was trimmed by 9 bases and J by 8 bases, leaving 19 bases between them. Germline CDR1 MNHNS, CDR2 SASEGT. CDR3 bases: TGTGCCAGTCATACGGGAGGGATAGTCGAAAAACTGTTTTTT. It encodes CASHTGGIVEKLFF.

This chain links TRBV7-6 with TRBJ2-3, with a tentative D call TRBD2 (6 bases). The germline V gene encodes CDR1 SGHVS and CDR2 FNYEAQ. Trimming took off 3 bases at V and 0 bases at J, with 28 bases between the two ends. This CDR3 region has 21 residues. CDR3 sequence reads: CASSFIDTLIGGTESTDTQYF. The CDR3 DNA sequence: TGTGCCAGCAGCTTTATCGATACCCTGATTGGGGGGACGGAGAGCACAGATACGCAGTATTTT.

This clone showed up just once. V is TRBV7-3 and J is TRBJ2-1; 7 positions agree with TRBD2. The V segment lost 2 bases and the J segment 4 bases; nucleotides outside the gene matches: 11. Germline loops: CDR1 SGHTA, CDR2 FQGTGA. There are 17 residues in the CDR3. The CDR3 loop is CASSLLGPSGDYNEQFF. The CDR3 region has the DNA TGTGCCAGCAGCTTATTGGGTCCTAGCGGCGATTACAATGAGCAGTTCTTC.

This chain joins TRBV7-2 and TRBJ2-1; TRBD1 might be the D (6 bases). The CDR3 runs to 14 residues. Germline CDR1 is SGHTA and CDR2 is FQGNSA. Trimming took off 1 base at V and 6 bases at J, with 10 bases between the two ends. The CDR3 sequence is CASSLDPGANEQFF. CDR3 bases: TGTGCCAGCAGCTTAGATCCAGGGGCCAATGAGCAGTTCTTC.

The chain has TRBV5-6 and TRBJ2-2; TRBD1 aligns across 8 bases. The CDR3 sequence is 16 residues long. The V gene's germline CDR1 is SGHDT and CDR2 YYEEEE. The trim removed 0 bases at V and 6 bases at J, leaving 7 bases unmatched. DNA for the CDR3: TGTGCCAGCAGCTTGGACGCCAGGGGGCGCCCCGGGGAGCTGTTTTTT. Protein product: CASSLDARGRPGELFF. The full variable domain, with the rest looked up from reference TRBV5-6 and TRBJ2-2, is DAGVTQSPTHLIKTRGQQVTLRCSPKSGHDTVSWYQQALGQGPQFIFQYYEEEERQRGNFPDRFSGHQFPNYSSELNVNALLLGDSALYLCASSLDARGRPGELFFGEGSRLTVL.

The rearrangement joins TRBV30 to TRBJ2-7; maybe TRBD2 (5 bases). CDR3 length: 14 residues. Deletions cut 4 bases from V and 2 bases from J, with 15 bases between. CDR1 is GTSNPN, CDR2 SVGIG, per germline (reference sequence). DNA of the CDR3: TGTGCCTGGAAAAAGGGCGGGCCCGCCTACGAGCAGTACTTC. The encoded protein is CAWKKGGPAYEQYF. The full variable domain, its missing parts supplied by reference TRBV30 and TRBJ2-7, is SQTIHQWPATLVQPVGSPLSLECTVEGTSNPNLYWYRQAAGRGLQLLFYSVGIGQISSEVPQNLSASRPQDRQFILSSKKLLLSDSGFYLCAWKKGGPAYEQYFGPGTRLTVT.

V and J are TRBV5-6 and TRBJ2-7; the D gene is possibly TRBD1 (6 bases). V was trimmed by 4 bases and J by 1 base, leaving 21 bases between them. Germline-derived CDR1 and CDR2 are SGHDT and YYEEEE. This CDR3 contains 17 residues. CDR3 loop: CASSPFPGTLASYEQYF. The CDR3 bases are TGTGCCAGCAGCCCGTTCCCCGGGACACTTGCATCCTACGAGCAGTACTTC.

The rearrangement uses TRBV6-5 and TRBJ2-7, with TRBD1 matching 7 bases. The V and J ends lost 6 bases and 7 bases, in that order; junction bases with no gene match: 9. CDR3 size: 13 residues. Germline CDR1 MNHEY, CDR2 SVGAGI. CDR3 region: CASSSRQGQEQYF. As DNA, the CDR3 is TGTGCCAGCAGCTCGCGACAGGGCCAGGAGCAGTACTTC.

This rearrangement joins TRBV7-9 to TRBJ1-4; the D gene is possibly TRBD1 (6 bases). Trimming took off 4 bases at V and 7 bases at J, with 13 bases between the two ends. CDR1 SEHNR and CDR2 FQNEAQ come from the germline V gene (reference sequence). This CDR3 comprises 14 residues. CDR3 bases: TGTGCCAGCAGCTACCGGGGGGCGGCTGAAAAACTGTTTTTT. This gives the protein CASSYRGAAEKLFF.

The chain couples TRBV6-4 to TRBJ2-3; 10 bases agree with TRBD2. The junction had 2 bases not matched to a gene; V was cut back by 4 bases and J by 1 base. This CDR3 comprises 15 residues. Per the germline V gene, CDR1 is MRHNA and CDR2 is SNTAGT. The CDR3 region has the DNA TGTGCCAGCAGTGCAACTAGCGGGGGCACAGATACGCAGTATTTT. It yields the protein CASSATSGGTDTQYF.

This chain connects TRBV27 to TRBJ2-7, with TRBD1 matching 8 bases. CDR3 size: 15 residues. Per germline, CDR1 MNHEY and CDR2 SMNVEV (reference sequence). The junction had 12 bases not matched to a gene; V was cut back by 5 bases and J by 6 bases. The CDR3 loop is CASSTRTGRPSEQYF. The DNA for the CDR3 is TGTGCCAGCAGTACACGGACAGGGCGGCCTAGCGAGCAGTACTTC.

This chain uses TRBV19 with TRBJ2-4; 11 bases map to TRBD2. The CDR3 loop spans 17 amino acids. The V and J ends lost 1 base and 3 bases, in that order; junction bases with no gene match: 5. CDR1 is LNHDA, CDR2 SQIVND, per germline (reference sequence). In DNA form, the CDR3 reads TGTGCCAGTAGTATAGGCGGGACTAGCGGATACAAAAACATTCAGTACTTC. This encodes CASSIGGTSGYKNIQYF.

This chain connects TRBV19 to TRBJ2-2; possibly TRBD1 for D (8 bases). CDR1 is LNHDA, CDR2 SQIVND, per germline (reference sequence). V lost 9 bases, J lost 4 bases, and 24 bases lay in between. The CDR3 totals 17 residues. The CDR3 DNA sequence: TGTGCCAGCTGGGAGGGCAGGGGGCGCGTCAGCACCGGGGAGCTGTTTTTT. This gives the protein CASWEGRGRVSTGELFF.